The 6 T cell receptor beta chains presented below share a single source sample, sequenced in a study of OX40 agonist ivuxolimab in advanced cancers. This table comes from immunoSEQ multiplex PCR, and its TCRdb copy is limited to in-frame clones, with some not included. Among fewer than 35,000 clones listed, approximately 89% were seen once. The specimen was CD4+ or CD8+ T cells sorted from blood, collected in a trial of the OX40 agonist ivuxolimab. These receptors all stem from an adult with an advanced solid tumor such as melanoma, head and neck, liver or kidney cancer.

The V gene is TRBV28, the J gene TRBJ1-2; TRBD1 agrees at 8 bases. Germline loops: CDR1 MDHEN, CDR2 SYDVKM. CDR3 size: 13 residues. The junction had 6 bases not matched to a gene; V was cut back by 8 bases and J by 4 bases. The CDR3 sequence is CASGDRGVYGYTF. CDR3 bases: TGTGCCAGCGGTGACAGGGGTGTCTATGGCTACACCTTC.

V usage is TRBV5-8 and J usage is TRBJ1-1; D gene unclear. Germline loops: CDR1 SGHTS, CDR2 YDEGEE. There are 14 residues in the CDR3. Trimming removed 0 bases at V and 4 bases at J, with 10 bases between. Written as DNA, the CDR3 is TGTGCCAGCAGCTTGGTAGCAGTTCCCACTGAAGCTTTCTTT. Its protein is CASSLVAVPTEAFF. Full variable domain (missing parts from reference TRBV5-8 and TRBJ1-1): EAGVTQSPTHLIKTRGQQATLRCSPISGHTSVYWYQQALGLGLQFLLWYDEGEERNRGNFPPRFSGRQFPNYSSELNVNALELEDSALYLCASSLVAVPTEAFFGQGTRLTVV.

A few counts support this clone. V is TRBV19 and J is TRBJ2-7; 10 bases fit TRBD1. CDR3 length equals 16 residues. V gave up 5 bases and J gave up 0 bases; unmatched junction bases: 7. Germline values: CDR1 LNHDA, CDR2 SQIVND (reference sequence). DNA of the CDR3: TGTGCCAGTAGTGATCGCGGGACAGGGGCCTCCTACGAGCAGTACTTC. Translation gives CASSDRGTGASYEQYF.

The chain carries TRBV2 and TRBJ2-7; D unresolved. The CDR3 has 14 residues. Germline V CDR1 and CDR2: SNHLY, FYNNEI. V lost 1 base and J lost 2, with 9 bases in between. The CDR3 sequence: CASSEGRQTYEQYF. CDR3 DNA sequence: TGTGCCAGCAGTGAAGGGCGTCAGACCTACGAGCAGTACTTC.

This clone has only one observation. The genes are TRBV6-5 and TRBJ1-2, with 9 positions matching TRBD1. V shed 2 bases and J 2 bases; nucleotides not matched to a gene: 6. Germline V gives CDR1 MNHEY, CDR2 SVGAGI. The CDR3 consists of 16 residues. The CDR3 is CASSYPVGQGNYGYTF. CDR3 bases: TGTGCCAGCAGTTACCCGGTTGGACAGGGGAACTATGGCTACACCTTC.

The gene calls are TRBV29-1 and TRBJ2-7; weak D call: TRBD1 (6 bases). Germline CDR1 SQVTM, CDR2 ANQGSEA. Between the trimmed V and J ends, which lost 4 bases and 5 bases, there was a span of 12 bases. The length of the CDR3 is 12 residues. This chain's CDR3 is CSVGAGEHEQYF. As DNA, the CDR3 is TGCAGCGTTGGGGCAGGGGAGCACGAGCAGTACTTC.